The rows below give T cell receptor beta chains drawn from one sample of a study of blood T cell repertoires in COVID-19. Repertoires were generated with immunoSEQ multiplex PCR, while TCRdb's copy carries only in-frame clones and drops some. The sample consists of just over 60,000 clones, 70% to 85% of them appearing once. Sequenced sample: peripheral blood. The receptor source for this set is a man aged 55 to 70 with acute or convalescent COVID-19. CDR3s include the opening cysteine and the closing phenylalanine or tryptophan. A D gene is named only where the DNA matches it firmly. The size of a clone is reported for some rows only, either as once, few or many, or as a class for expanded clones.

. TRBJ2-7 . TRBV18 CASSPMDRAPYEQYF TGTGCCAGCTCACCAATGGACAGAGCCCCCTACGAGCAGTACTTC
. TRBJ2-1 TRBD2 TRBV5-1 CASSLPAGGQYNEQFF TGCGCCAGCAGCTTACCAGCGGGAGGGCAATACAATGAGCAGTTCTTC
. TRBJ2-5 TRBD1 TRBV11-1 CASGRDSGETQYF TGTGCCAGCGGCCGGGACAGTGGTGAGACCCAGTACTTC
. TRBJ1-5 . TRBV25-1 CASGEGRGRGPQHF TGTGCCAGCGGTGAAGGCCGTGGCCGGGGGCCCCAGCATTTT
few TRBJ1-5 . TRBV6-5 CASSYEFPGADQPQHF TGTGCCAGCAGTTACGAATTCCCAGGCGCCGATCAGCCCCAGCATTTT
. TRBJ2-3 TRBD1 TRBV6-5 CASSSPGQGAGTQYF TGTGCCAGCAGTTCCCCGGGACAGGGGGCAGGTACGCAGTATTTT
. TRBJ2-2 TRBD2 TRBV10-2 CASRSPTSLNTGELFF TGCGCCAGCAGATCACCGACTAGCTTGAACACCGGGGAGCTGTTTTTT
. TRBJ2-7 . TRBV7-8 CASYPTAAGSYEQYF TGTGCCAGCTACCCGACGGCTGCAGGGTCCTACGAGCAGTACTTC
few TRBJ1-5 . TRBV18 CASSRGYSNQPQHF TGTGCCAGCTCACGAGGATATAGCAATCAGCCCCAGCATTTT
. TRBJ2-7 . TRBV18 CASSYAVVGGEQYF TGTGCCAGCTCATATGCCGTCGTAGGGGGCGAGCAGTACTTC
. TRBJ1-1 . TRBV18 CASSPPGGGNTEAFF TGTGCCAGCTCACCACCTGGGGGCGGGAACACTGAAGCTTTCTTT
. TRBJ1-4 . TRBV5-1 CASRGGSGVEKLFF TGCGCCAGCAGAGGGGGGAGCGGGGTTGAAAAACTGTTTTTT
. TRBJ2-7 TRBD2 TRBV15 CATSRDKVGLGSYEQYF TGTGCCACCAGCAGAGATAAAGTGGGACTAGGATCCTACGAGCAGTACTTC
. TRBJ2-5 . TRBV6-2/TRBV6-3 CASSSLQETQYF TGTGCCAGCAGTTCTCTTCAAGAGACCCAGTACTTC
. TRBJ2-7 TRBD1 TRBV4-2 CASSQDIGTGSPSYEQYF TGTGCCAGCAGCCAAGACATCGGGACAGGCAGTCCCTCCTACGAGCAGTACTTC
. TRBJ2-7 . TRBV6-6 CASSSIRVEQYF TGTGCCAGCAGTTCCATCAGGGTCGAGCAGTACTTC
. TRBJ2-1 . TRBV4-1 CASSQGLSIYNEQFF TGCGCCAGCAGCCAAGGTCTAAGCATTTACAATGAGCAGTTCTTC
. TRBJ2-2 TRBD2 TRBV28 CASSLVGVLAGNTGELFF TGTGCCAGCAGTTTAGTAGGTGTACTAGCGGGAAACACCGGGGAGCTGTTTTTT